This T cell receptor beta chain comes out of a study of T cells expressing NK-cell markers. Study at large: All TCR beta repertoires analysed originated from sorted CD3+CD56+NKG2C+, CD3+CD56+NKG2C- and CD3+CD56-NKG2C+ T cells.

Comment on this clonotype: The antigen remains unidentified.

Reanalyzing the 5' RACE reads, TCRdb keeps one entry per CDR3 protein, without DNA. The sample data list around 110,000 distinct CDR3 sequences. General study points: Nothing established the HCMV specificity of expanded NKG2C+ T cell clones.

The receptor's source is a woman aged 18 to 69 in good health. Sequences were obtained from blood T cells: a sorted CD56 or NKG2C T cell subset, CD4+ or CD8+ T cells, or bulk PBMC T cells (not recorded which).

The CDR3 region is CSASARISGETQYF. The chain is built from TRBV20-1 and TRBJ2-5; TCRdb returns TRBD2, unconfirmable since there is no DNA. The V gene's germline CDR1 is DFQATT and CDR2 SNEGSKA (reference sequence). This CDR3 is built from 14 residues.